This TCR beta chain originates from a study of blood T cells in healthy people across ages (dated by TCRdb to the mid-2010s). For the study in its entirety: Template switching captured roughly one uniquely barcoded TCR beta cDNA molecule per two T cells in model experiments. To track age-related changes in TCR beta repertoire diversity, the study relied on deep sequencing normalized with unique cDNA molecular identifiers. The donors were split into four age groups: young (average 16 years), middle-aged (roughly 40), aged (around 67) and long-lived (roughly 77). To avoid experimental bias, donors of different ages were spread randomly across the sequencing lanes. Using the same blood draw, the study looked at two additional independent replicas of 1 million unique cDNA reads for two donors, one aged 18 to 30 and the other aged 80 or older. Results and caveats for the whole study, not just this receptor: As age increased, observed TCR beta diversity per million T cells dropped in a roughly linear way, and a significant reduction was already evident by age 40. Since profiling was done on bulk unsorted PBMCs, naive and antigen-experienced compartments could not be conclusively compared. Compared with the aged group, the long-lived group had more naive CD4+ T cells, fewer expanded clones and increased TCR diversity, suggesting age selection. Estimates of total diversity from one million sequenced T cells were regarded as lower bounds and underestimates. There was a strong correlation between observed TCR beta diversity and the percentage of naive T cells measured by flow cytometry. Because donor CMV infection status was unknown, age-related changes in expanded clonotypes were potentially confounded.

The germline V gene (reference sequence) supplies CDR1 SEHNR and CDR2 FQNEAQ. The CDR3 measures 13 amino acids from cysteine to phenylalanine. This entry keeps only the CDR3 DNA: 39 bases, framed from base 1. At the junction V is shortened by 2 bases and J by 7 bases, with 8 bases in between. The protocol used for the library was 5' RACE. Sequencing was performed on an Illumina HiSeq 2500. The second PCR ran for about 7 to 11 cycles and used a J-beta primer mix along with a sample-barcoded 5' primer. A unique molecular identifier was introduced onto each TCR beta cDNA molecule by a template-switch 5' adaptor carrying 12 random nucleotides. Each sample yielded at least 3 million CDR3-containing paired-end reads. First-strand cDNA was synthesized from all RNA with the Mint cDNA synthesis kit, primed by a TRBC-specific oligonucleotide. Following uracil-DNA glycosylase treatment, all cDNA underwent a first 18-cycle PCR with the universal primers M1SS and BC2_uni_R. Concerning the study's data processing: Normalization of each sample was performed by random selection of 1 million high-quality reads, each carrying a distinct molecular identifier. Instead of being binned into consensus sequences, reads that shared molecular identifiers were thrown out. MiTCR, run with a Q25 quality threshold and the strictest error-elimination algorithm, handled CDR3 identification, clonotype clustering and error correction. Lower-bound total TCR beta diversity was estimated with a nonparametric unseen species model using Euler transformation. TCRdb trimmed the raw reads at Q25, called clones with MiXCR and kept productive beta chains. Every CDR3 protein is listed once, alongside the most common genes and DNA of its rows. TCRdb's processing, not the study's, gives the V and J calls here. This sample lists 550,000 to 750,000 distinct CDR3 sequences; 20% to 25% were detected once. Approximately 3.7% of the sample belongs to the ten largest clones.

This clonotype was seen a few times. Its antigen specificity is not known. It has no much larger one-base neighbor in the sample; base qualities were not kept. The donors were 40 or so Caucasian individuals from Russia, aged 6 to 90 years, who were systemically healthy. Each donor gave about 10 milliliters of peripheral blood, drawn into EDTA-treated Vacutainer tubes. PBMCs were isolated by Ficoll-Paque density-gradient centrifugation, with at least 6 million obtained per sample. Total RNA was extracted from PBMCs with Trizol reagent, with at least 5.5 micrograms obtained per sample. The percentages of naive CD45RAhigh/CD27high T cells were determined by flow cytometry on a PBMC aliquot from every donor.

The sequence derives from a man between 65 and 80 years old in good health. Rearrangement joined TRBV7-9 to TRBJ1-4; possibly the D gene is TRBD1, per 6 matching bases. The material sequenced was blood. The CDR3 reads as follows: CASSLQGTEKLFF. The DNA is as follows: TGTGCCAGCAGCTTACAGGGGACTGAAAAACTGTTTTTT.